This T cell receptor beta chain came from a study of blood T cell repertoires in COVID-19 (dated by TCRdb to 2020 to 2021). For the study in its entirety: Samples covering the acute and convalescent phases of COVID-19 were provided by collaborators in the United States, Italy and Spain. Samples came from the ongoing ImmuneRACE study (first 160 participants) plus 1,254 subjects from 6 global collaborators. Sample metadata almost always included a de-identified subject ID, COVID-19 status, age in years and sex. Where HLA class I and class II types were available, the types were taken from metadata supplied by the sample provider, not from assay-based typing. The prospective study material was composed of cDNA or gDNA derived from T cells, B-cell-depleted T cells, or PBMCs. The repertoires were made available in a free public database intended to serve as a resource for research on the immune response to SARS-CoV-2. Subjects who had been exposed to COVID-19, were actively infected with it, or had recovered from it provided the deeply sampled blood TCRbeta repertoires that made up the dataset.

TCRbeta CDR3 regions were amplified from genomic DNA by means of the immunoSEQ Assay, a bias-controlled multiplex PCR. The authors processed their data as follows. The number of nucleated cells in each sample was estimated from the amplification of reference gene primers within the assay. Sequence reads were collapsed and filtered to measure the absolute abundance of every unique TCRbeta CDR3 rearrangement. Productive Simpson clonality was computed per sample as the square root of Simpson's diversity index over productive rearrangements. Drawn from immuneACCESS, this table holds only the in-frame rearrangements with V and J called that TCRdb kept. Clones are partly lost; checked studies trace under half to an unresolved V gene and leave the rest unexplained. V and J calls and clone size are copied from that table; D and trimming were computed from the DNA. The sample table lists almost 50,000 clones, roughly two thirds of them with a count of one. Roughly 10% of the sample is taken by the ten largest.

Whole blood was collected in K2EDTA tubes by collaborating institutions according to the institutions' own protocols. For TCRbeta analysis, collaborators shipped samples in one of three forms: frozen whole blood, isolated PBMCs, or DNA extracted from either of those sample types. Note on this clone: Which antigen it targets is not known. A junction end diverges from the germline sequence, so it may reflect a read error.

The CDR3 measures 11 amino acids from cysteine to phenylalanine. Only the CDR3 DNA is retained, 33 bases long and in frame from the first base. CDR1 and CDR2 (SGHDN, FVKESK) derive from the germline V gene. Points the paper makes about the study in general: The quantity of clinical and demographic metadata differed by source and by participant and was supplied without curation.

The sample was peripheral blood. This clonotype was sampled from a woman in her 70s with acute or convalescent COVID-19. The chain links TRBV14 with TRBJ1-2; the D gene identity is not certain. The CDR3 protein: CASSQGAGCTF. The DNA sequence is as follows: TGTGCCAGCAGCCAAGGGGCGGGCTGCACCTTC.